This T cell receptor (beta chain) emerged from a study of preoperative IRX-2 immunotherapy in early breast cancer. The treatment here: preoperative locoregional IRX-2 cytokine immunotherapy. Preoperative locoregional IRX-2 cytokine immunotherapy was tested in the phase Ib source study. This CDR3 is 14 amino acids long. V gave up 3 bases and J gave up 0 bases, with 5 bases separating them. Germline CDR1 is LNHDA and CDR2 is SQIVND (reference sequence). The repertoire was sequenced with immunoSEQ multiplex PCR; TCRdb's copy has only in-frame clones and lacks some. The data contain 30,000 to 45,000 clones, 82% of them singletons.

The origin of this receptor is a human donor with breast cancer. The chain recombines TRBV19 with TRBJ2-2; D is uncertain. The source was lymph node tissue, collected after IRX-2 immunotherapy. Here the CDR3 DNA reads TGTGCCAGTAGTATTGGGACGAACACCGGGGAGCTGTTTTTT. It codes for CASSIGTNTGELFF.